The rows below give T cell receptor beta chains drawn from one sample of a study of shared clonotypes between healthy human individuals. Profiled with immunoSEQ multiplex PCR; TCRdb holds only in-frame clones, not every one. The data contain some 2,500,000 clones, roughly 90% of them singletons. The sequenced sample was naive CD4+ T cells from PBMCs. These receptors were taken from a man aged 18 to 30 in good health. Some clones in this sample may be carry-over from other donors' samples. Each CDR3 is given with its conserved first and last residue.

j_gene | v_gene | CDR3aa
TRBJ1-3 | TRBV7-2 | CASSLEVRAGNTIYF
TRBJ2-5 | TRBV7-9 | CASSNGETQYF
TRBJ2-1 | TRBV6-4 | CASSADFYNEQFF
TRBJ2-5 | TRBV30 | CAWNGGSKTYQQETQYF
TRBJ2-1 | TRBV5-1 | CASSLLAGSYNEQFF
TRBJ2-6 | TRBV5-1 | CASSLDTLFGSGANVLTF
TRBJ2-1 | TRBV18 | CASSSGTSGSDEQFF
TRBJ2-1 | TRBV27 | CASSFRERGLNEQFF
TRBJ1-2 | TRBV4-1 | CASSQVGTGYYGYTF
TRBJ2-2 | TRBV19 | CASSAYRDQRGELFF
TRBJ2-3 | TRBV5-4 | CASSLGPGSTDTQYF
TRBJ2-7 | TRBV29-1 | CSVGGTGGYEQYF
TRBJ2-3 | TRBV28 | CASSPSGRPLDTQYF
TRBJ2-1 | TRBV29-1 | CSVVKGVPYNEQFF
TRBJ2-3 | TRBV4-3 | CASSQWTASTDTQYF
TRBJ2-1 | TRBV15 | CATSRDMTSGNEQFF
TRBJ2-2 | TRBV6-1 | CASSEVRGNTGELFF
TRBJ2-3 | TRBV13 | CASSSRWDTQYF
TRBJ2-3 | TRBV27 | CASSQIRLAGKDTQYF
TRBJ1-1 | TRBV29-1 | CSVGGQGKTEAFF
TRBJ2-3 | TRBV7-9 | CASSFDRGTGTQYF
TRBJ1-3 | TRBV5-1 | CASARDSSGNTIYF
TRBJ2-3 | TRBV2 | CASSRDSSTDTQYF
TRBJ2-5 | TRBV28 | CASSLVGGQETQYF
TRBJ1-1 | TRBV5-4 | CASSLFNGVEAFF
TRBJ2-1 | TRBV5-1 | CASSLGGQSYNEQFF
TRBJ1-2 | TRBV5-1 | CASTQGPGLSARANYGYTF
TRBJ2-3 | TRBV7-3 | CASSYKGTTDTQYF
TRBJ2-7 | TRBV30 | CAWSSPSTGLEQYF